These 10 T cell receptor beta chains came from one sample sequenced in a study of blood T cell repertoires in COVID-19. Method: immunoSEQ multiplex PCR; TCRdb's copy keeps in-frame clones and lacks some. The table lists 160,000 or so clones, approximately 90% of them singletons. The source material was peripheral blood. These receptors all come from a young man with acute or convalescent COVID-19.

The rearrangement joins TRBV11-2 to TRBJ2-1; D is possibly TRBD2 (6 bases). Trimming removed 6 bases at V and 6 bases at J, with 12 bases between. Germline CDR1 is SGHAT and CDR2 is FQNNGV. This CDR3 spans 13 amino acids. CDR3: CASRRISGNEQFF. Written as DNA, the CDR3 is TGTGCCAGCAGGAGAATTAGCGGCAATGAGCAGTTCTTC.

V is TRBV5-1 and J is TRBJ1-1, with D possibly being TRBD1 (6 bases). Trimming stripped 6 bases from V and 3 bases from J, with 6 bases between. The germline V gene has CDR1 SGHRS and CDR2 YFSETQ. The CDR3 runs to 11 residues. CDR3 sequence reads: CASKGDTEAFF. In DNA form, the CDR3 reads TGCGCCAGCAAGGGGGACACTGAAGCTTTCTTT.

This clone was found once. This chain connects TRBV7-2 to TRBJ1-1, with D possibly matching TRBD1 (5 bases). Germline V gene sequence: CDR1 SGHTA, CDR2 FQGNSA. This CDR3 has 14 residues. The ends were cut back, 2 bases at V and 4 bases at J, with 11 bases in the middle. CDR3 loop: CASSLNGGVTEAFF. The DNA of the CDR3 is TGTGCCAGCAGCTTAAATGGAGGGGTCACTGAAGCTTTCTTT. The variable domain in full, completed from reference TRBV7-2 and TRBJ1-1, reads GAGVSQSPSNKVTEKGKDVELRCDPISGHTALYWYRQSLGQGLEFLIYFQGNSAPDKSGLPSDRFSAERTGGSVSTLTIQRTQQEDSAVYLCASSLNGGVTEAFFGQGTRLTVV.

The chain joins TRBV12-5 to TRBJ2-2; TRBD2 matches at 8 bases. The CDR3 has 17 residues. J was trimmed by 5 bases and V by 6 bases; bases with no gene match: 14. The germline V gene has CDR1 LGHNT and CDR2 FRNRAP. Here the CDR3 DNA reads TGTGCTAGTGGCCCCCGGGGGGGCGGGAGTGGTACCGGGGAGCTGTTTTTT. Its translation: CASGPRGGGSGTGELFF.

The V and J genes are TRBV24-1 and TRBJ1-5; no reliable D call. CDR1 and CDR2 from the germline V gene are KGHDR and SFDVKD. This CDR3 comprises 15 residues. Between the trimmed V and J ends, which lost 3 bases and 6 bases, there was a span of 14 bases. The CDR3 here is CATSDPPKRGQPQHF. For the CDR3, the DNA is TGTGCCACCAGTGATCCTCCCAAACGGGGTCAGCCCCAGCATTTT.

This clone showed up just a few times. DNA for the CDR3: TGTGCCAGCGGGAGAAAAAGACAGGGGGCTTACGAGCAGTACTTC. Translation: CASGRKRQGAYEQYF. The rearrangement uses TRBV27 and TRBJ2-7; 10 nucleotides line up with TRBD1. After removal of 8 bases from V and 4 bases from J, the junction contained 11 bases not matched to a gene. Germline V lookup: CDR1 MNHEY, CDR2 SMNVEV (reference sequence). There are 15 residues in the CDR3.

This clone has only one observation. The chain recombines TRBV29-1 with TRBJ2-1; possible D gene TRBD1, 6 bases. Germline CDR1 and CDR2: SQVTM and ANQGSEA. V shed 7 bases and J shed 3 bases, with 16 bases lying between them. CDR3 length: 14 residues. CDR3 nucleotide sequence: TGCAGCGCCGAGGGGCAGGGGTTCTACAATGAGCAGTTCTTC. Its protein is CSAEGQGFYNEQFF.

The chain uses TRBV27 and TRBJ2-3, with 10 bases identical to TRBD2. The germline V gene encodes CDR1 MNHEY and CDR2 SMNVEV (reference sequence). This CDR3 has 16 amino acids. The V segment lost 5 bases and the J segment 3 bases; nucleotides outside the gene matches: 8. CDR3 in DNA: TGTGCCAGCAGTCCATTGAGCGGGAGGGGGACAGATACGCAGTATTTT. Protein sequence: CASSPLSGRGTDTQYF.

The chain uses TRBV7-9 and TRBJ1-6, with 7 bases fitting TRBD1. The ends lost 3 bases at V and 6 bases at J; junction bases unmatched: 2. Per the germline V gene, CDR1 is SEHNR and CDR2 is FQNEAQ (reference sequence). This CDR3 has 14 amino acids. CDR3 nucleotide sequence: TGTGCCAGCAGCTTCCGGGACAGTAATTCACCCCTCCACTTT. Its protein is CASSFRDSNSPLHF.

The gene calls are TRBV7-9 and TRBJ2-1, with TRBD1 as a possible D gene (5 bases). The CDR3 extends over 13 amino acids. The germline V gene has CDR1 SEHNR and CDR2 FQNEAQ (reference sequence). V was clipped by 2 bases and J by 6 bases, with 8 bases between them. The CDR3 DNA follows: TGTGCCAGCAGCTTACAGGGTCCCAATGAGCAGTTCTTC. Encoded protein: CASSLQGPNEQFF.